This passage covers 27 T cell receptor beta chains from one sample sequenced in a study of breast tumors, draining lymph nodes, adjacent tissues. The lymph nodes were axillary draining lymph nodes from breast cancer patients. In TCRdb, the multiplex PCR reads were re-called with MiXCR into one record per CDR3 protein. The sample yields around 130,000 distinct CDR3 sequences, approximately 32% seen once. The sample taken for sequencing was axillary lymph node tissue. These receptors were collected from a female donor with breast cancer. Some clones in this sample may be carry-over from other donors' samples.

This clonotype was found many times. The chain recombines TRBV3-1 with TRBJ1-6; 10 bases are shared with TRBD1. V shed 4 bases, J shed 9 bases, and the junction held 6 bases outside the gene matches. This CDR3 region has 15 residues. The germline V gene has CDR1 LGHDT and CDR2 YNNKEL (reference sequence). CDR3 protein: CASSPRQGAFSPLHF. The CDR3 DNA reads TGTGCCAGCAGCCCTAGACAGGGGGCTTTTTCACCCCTCCACTTT. The whole variable domain, filled in from reference TRBV3-1 and TRBJ1-6, reads DTAVSQTPKYLVTQMGNDKSIKCEQNLGHDTMYWYKQDSKKFLKIMFSYNNKELIINETVPNRFSPKSPDKAHLNLHINSLELGDSAVYFCASSPRQGAFSPLHFGNGTRLTVT.

Remarks on this clonotype: A much larger clone differs by one base, so this may be a read error. The chain is built from TRBV6-5 and TRBJ1-2; D possibly corresponds to TRBD1 (6 bases). This CDR3 is built from 16 residues. Per the germline V gene, CDR1 is MNHEY and CDR2 is SVGAGI. The DNA of the CDR3 is TGTACCAGCAGTGTTTCCGCTCCACAGGGTAACTATGGCTACACCTTC. Protein: CTSSVSAPQGNYGYTF.

This clonotype was counted ten times or more. This chain connects TRBV19 to TRBJ1-2; D unresolved. V shed 8 bases and J shed 3 bases, with 16 bases lying between them. Germline V CDR1 and CDR2: LNHDA, SQIVND (reference sequence). The CDR3 has 14 residues. The CDR3 bases are TGTGCCAGTTATTATCCCGGCGGGGACTATGGCTACACCTTC. Its translation: CASYYPGGDYGYTF.

This clonotype was detected many times. The chain links TRBV20-1 to TRBJ2-7; D gene unclear. Germline-derived CDR1 and CDR2 are DFQATT and SNEGSKA (reference sequence). Deletions cut 3 bases from V and 0 bases from J, with 6 bases between. CDR3 length: 12 residues. The CDR3 nucleotides are TGCAGTGCTAGGGGAAGCTCCTACGAGCAGTACTTC. This gives the protein CSARGSSYEQYF.

This chain uses TRBV5-1 with TRBJ1-4; D is unclear. This CDR3 has 14 residues. Between the trimmed V and J ends, which lost 7 bases and 5 bases, there was a span of 15 bases. The germline V gene encodes CDR1 SGHRS and CDR2 YFSETQ. This CDR3 is CASQAQSGNEKLFF. The CDR3 DNA follows: TGCGCCAGCCAGGCCCAGAGCGGCAATGAAAAACTGTTTTTT.

A word on this clonotype: A much larger clone differs by one base, so this may be a read error. V and J are TRBV5-4 and TRBJ2-5; TRBD1 aligns across 8 bases. V was pared by 4 bases and J by 1 base, with 3 bases of the junction left unmatched. Germline values: CDR1 SGHNT, CDR2 YYREEE (reference sequence). This CDR3 is built from 14 residues. CDR3 bases: TGTGCCAGCAGCAAGACAGGGGCCCAAGAGACCCAGTACTTC. Protein sequence: CASSKTGAQETQYF.

This clonotype was counted ten times or more. The CDR3 loop is CASSEGVSGNTIYF. CDR3 sequence (DNA): TGTGCCAGCAGTGAAGGGGTTTCTGGAAACACCATATATTTT. The V gene is TRBV6-1, the J gene TRBJ1-3, with D unresolved. This CDR3 is built from 14 residues. Germline CDR1 reads MNHNS; CDR2 reads SASEGT. Trimming left V 1 base short and J 1 base short, with 5 bases between.

The sample holds many counts of this clonotype. The chain has TRBV7-2 and TRBJ2-1; D is tentatively TRBD1 or TRBD2 (6 bases each). The V end was cut by 5 bases, the J end by 2 bases, with 13 bases between. Germline CDR1 SGHTA, CDR2 FQGNSA. CDR3 size: 15 residues. The CDR3 region has the DNA TGTGCCAGCAGCCTTAACAGGGAGGCCTACAATGAGCAGTTCTTC. As protein: CASSLNREAYNEQFF. Combining the CDR3 with reference TRBV7-2 and TRBJ2-1 gives the whole variable domain GAGVSQSPSNKVTEKGKDVELRCDPISGHTALYWYRQSLGQGLEFLIYFQGNSAPDKSGLPSDRFSAERTGGSVSTLTIQRTQQEDSAVYLCASSLNREAYNEQFFGPGTRLTVL.

The chain has TRBV30 and TRBJ2-7, with a tentative D call TRBD2 (7 bases). Trimming took off 4 bases at V and 5 bases at J, with 33 bases between the two ends. This CDR3 region has 19 residues. Germline CDR1 is GTSNPN and CDR2 is SVGIG (reference sequence). The CDR3, as DNA: TGTGCCTGGACTCCCAAAGATTCGGGGGGCAGCGGGAAGTGCAACGAGCAGTACTTC. It is translated as CAWTPKDSGGSGKCNEQYF.

This clonotype was seen just once. This sequence joins TRBV7-3 and TRBJ1-6; D unclear. CDR3 length: 13 amino acids. The germline CDR1 and CDR2 sequences are SGHTA and FQGTGA. The germline V and J ends were trimmed by 5 bases and 9 bases, with 11 bases remaining between them. CDR3 sequence reads: CASSLRLGSPLHF. The CDR3 DNA follows: TGTGCCAGCAGCCTCAGGCTTGGTTCACCCCTCCACTTT. Drawing the rest from reference TRBV7-3 and TRBJ1-6, the complete variable domain is GAGVSQTPSNKVTEKGKYVELRCDPISGHTALYWYRQSLGQGPEFLIYFQGTGAADDSGLPNDRFFAVRPEGSVSTLKIQRTERGDSAVYLCASSLRLGSPLHFGNGTRLTVT.

This clonotype came up many times. CDR3 region: CASSEMNKGNQPQHF. DNA for the CDR3: TGTGCCAGCAGTGAAATGAACAAGGGCAATCAGCCCCAGCATTTT. The chain is built from TRBV6-1 and TRBJ1-5; no reliable D call. CDR1 and CDR2 from the germline V gene are MNHNS and SASEGT. This CDR3 region has 15 residues. V gave up 2 bases and J gave up 2 bases, with 10 bases separating them.

The V call is TRBV20-1, the J call TRBJ2-7; 9 positions match TRBD1. The CDR3 covers 13 residues. CDR1 and CDR2 from the germline V gene are DFQATT and SNEGSKA (reference sequence). The V segment lost 6 bases and the J segment 9 bases; nucleotides outside the gene matches: 12. DNA for the CDR3: TGCAGTGCCAGCACGGGACAGGGCCACGCGCAGTACTTC. This codes for CSASTGQGHAQYF.

Ten or more counts support this clonotype. Compared with germline, one end of the junction differs, possibly owing to a read error. The V call is TRBV15, the J call TRBJ1-6; 8 nucleotides align to TRBD1. Germline V CDR1 and CDR2: LNHNV, YYDKDF (reference sequence). The CDR3 is 13 residues long. The CDR3 here is CATSRGLQGGAYF. DNA of the CDR3: TGTGCCACCAGCAGAGGACTACAGGGGGGTGCCTACTTT.

This clonotype was picked up many times. This chain connects TRBV3-1 to TRBJ2-3; 9 nucleotides match TRBD1. Per germline, CDR1 LGHDT and CDR2 YNNKEL (reference sequence). V trimming: 1 base; J trimming: 3 bases; junction bases outside the gene matches: 5. CDR3 length equals 16 residues. CDR3 sequence (DNA): TGTGCCAGCAGCCAAGGGGACAGGGAATGGACAGATACGCAGTATTTT. Protein sequence: CASSQGDREWTDTQYF.

CDR3 DNA: TGTGCCAGCAGTTATGGAGGGCTGAATGAAAAACTGTTTTTT. Translation: CASSYGGLNEKLFF. The V call is TRBV6-2 or TRBV6-3, the J call TRBJ1-4; D is uncertain. Germline CDR1 is MNHEY and CDR2 is SVGEGT. The CDR3 contains 14 residues. V was clipped by 3 bases and J by 5 bases, with 10 bases between them.

Many counts were recorded for this clonotype. The chain has TRBV19 and TRBJ2-1, with 7 bases identical to TRBD2. The CDR3 contains 15 residues. V dropped 9 bases and J dropped 2; count of bases not matched to a gene: 10. CDR1 is LNHDA and CDR2 is SQIVND in the germline V gene (reference sequence). This chain's CDR3 is CARLQAGRAYNEQFF. The CDR3, as DNA: TGTGCCAGACTACAAGCGGGGAGGGCCTACAATGAGCAGTTCTTC.

This clonotype was seen more than once but under ten times. CDR3 bases: TGCAGTGCTCCGGCGGGGACTAGCGGGGGTTCCTACGAGCAGTACTTC. Protein sequence: CSAPAGTSGGSYEQYF. The chain employs TRBV20-1 and TRBJ2-7; 14 nucleotides match TRBD2. This CDR3 spans 16 amino acids. V dropped 5 bases and J dropped 1; count of bases not matched to a gene: 7. The germline CDR1 and CDR2 sequences are DFQATT and SNEGSKA (reference sequence).

This clonotype was observed a single time. The chain couples TRBV5-6 to TRBJ2-5; 9 bases agree with TRBD1. The length of the CDR3 is 15 residues. The junction had 10 bases not matched to a gene; V was cut back by 5 bases and J by 5 bases. Germline V gene lookup returns CDR1 SGHDT and CDR2 YYEEEE. Here the CDR3 DNA reads TGTGCCAGCAGTACAGGGGGCCGTGGGTGGGAGACCCAGTACTTC. Protein: CASSTGGRGWETQYF.

Concerning this clonotype: One end of the junction does not line up with germline, which may come from a read error. The chain is built from TRBV12-3 or TRBV12-4 and TRBJ2-7, with D unresolved. This CDR3 has 12 residues. The CDR3 spells CASSFQSYERYF. The CDR3 coding sequence is TGTGCCAGCAGTTTCCAGTCCTACGAGCGGTACTTC.

This clonotype came up a few times. A read error may be the cause here, since a much bigger clone is one base away. The chain carries TRBV14 and TRBJ2-5; the D is unclear. There are 15 residues in the CDR3. The germline gives CDR1 SGHDN, CDR2 FVKESK. The CDR3 DNA is TGTGCCAGCAGCCACGCCGGAGTGAGCCAAGAGACCCCGTACTTC. The encoded protein is CASSHAGVSQETPYF.

This clonotype was observed at least ten times. The genes are TRBV19 and TRBJ2-6, with TRBD2 as a possible D gene (6 bases). The germline gives CDR1 LNHDA, CDR2 SQIVND (reference sequence). V was trimmed by 8 bases and J by 0 bases, leaving 17 bases between them. This CDR3 has 17 residues. CDR3 nucleotide sequence: TGTGCCAGTCAGCCCGGGGGTTATAGCTCTGGGGCCAACGTCCTGACTTTC. It specifies CASQPGGYSSGANVLTF.

This clonotype was picked up many times. The V and J genes are TRBV18 and TRBJ2-5; D may correspond to TRBD1 or TRBD2 (6 bases each). Germline CDR1 and CDR2: KGHSH and LQKENI. This CDR3 region has 13 residues. V lost 0 bases and J 5 bases, leaving 7 bases between the germline ends. CDR3 sequence: CASSPPGGETQYF. The DNA for the CDR3 is TGTGCCAGCTCACCACCAGGGGGGGAGACCCAGTACTTC.

For this clonotype: The germline gene is not matched at one end of the junction; a read error may be the cause. The chain employs TRBV7-8 and TRBJ2-7, with D possibly being TRBD2 (6 bases). Per the germline V gene, CDR1 is SGHVS and CDR2 is FQNEAQ. The CDR3 runs to 17 residues. The CDR3 nucleotides are TGTGCCGGCAGCTTAGCGGAGGGGAACCTAAGGTTCTACGAGCAGTACTTC. It is translated as CAGSLAEGNLRFYEQYF.

This clonotype was seen ten or more times. J is TRBJ1-6 and V is TRBV7-8; TRBD1 might be the D (6 bases). The germline V gene encodes CDR1 SGHVS and CDR2 FQNEAQ. This CDR3 contains 15 residues. The V end lost 1 base, the J end lost 9 bases, and 13 bases lay between the germline ends. CDR3 sequence reads: CASSLVAGVRSPLHF. DNA of the CDR3: TGTGCCAGCAGCTTAGTTGCAGGGGTACGTTCACCCCTCCACTTT.

This clonotype was counted many times. The DNA for the CDR3 is TGTGCCAGCACCACGGGACAGATAAATTCACCCCTCCACTTT. Amino acids: CASTTGQINSPLHF. The rearrangement uses TRBV27 and TRBJ1-6; 7 nucleotides line up with TRBD1. The CDR3 runs 14 residues. After removal of 7 bases from V and 7 bases from J, the junction contained 7 bases not matched to a gene. Germline CDR1 and CDR2: MNHEY and SMNVEV (reference sequence).

This rearrangement joins TRBV6-2 or TRBV6-3 to TRBJ2-1; no clear D gene. The V and J ends lost 3 bases and 15 bases respectively, with 12 bases between them. CDR1 and CDR2 from the germline V gene are MNHEY and SVGEGT. CDR3 size: 11 residues. CDR3 sequence reads: CASSYLLSWFF. Written as DNA, the CDR3 is TGTGCCAGCAGTTATCTCCTCTCGTGGTTCTTC.

There are many counts of this clonotype. The chain's CDR3 is CSVREDRVGYTF. In DNA form, the CDR3 reads TGCAGCGTTAGAGAGGACAGGGTCGGCTACACCTTC. V gene TRBV29-1 combines with J gene TRBJ1-2; the match to TRBD1 covers 8 bases. From germline, CDR1 is SQVTM and CDR2 ANQGSEA. This CDR3 has 12 residues. V lost 5 bases, J lost 8 bases, and 7 bases stayed unmatched.